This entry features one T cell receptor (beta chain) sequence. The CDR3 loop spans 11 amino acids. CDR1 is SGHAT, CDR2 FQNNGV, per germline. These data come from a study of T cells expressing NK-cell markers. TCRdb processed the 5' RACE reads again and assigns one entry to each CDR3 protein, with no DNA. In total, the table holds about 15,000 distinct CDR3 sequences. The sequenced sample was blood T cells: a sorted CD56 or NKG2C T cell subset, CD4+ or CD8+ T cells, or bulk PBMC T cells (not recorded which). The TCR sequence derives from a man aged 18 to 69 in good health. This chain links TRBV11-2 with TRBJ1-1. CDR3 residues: CASSYLREAFF.